The T cell receptor (beta chain) under discussion was sequenced for a study of molecular identifiers for immune sequencing clone quantification. Bulk TCR library preparation followed previously described methods with listed TCR primers. TCRdb processed the PCR reads anew with MiXCR; each CDR3 protein has one entry. The table lists over 600,000 distinct CDR3 sequences, nearly 20% of them singletons. The CDR3 length is 16 residues. The V gene lost 4 bases and the J gene lost 0 bases, with 16 bases spanning the gap. CDR1 is MNHEY and CDR2 is SMNVEV in the germline V gene (reference sequence). This clonotype showed up just a few times. No antigen is known for it. Naive CD8 libraries were made from around 18,000 to 910,000 sorted cells, and they used 10%, 30% or 50% RNA. CD8+CD4-CCR7+CD45RA+ sorting gave the naive CD8 T cells. Whole-study findings and limits: It was shown that clones above 20 RNA copies held over 98% of effector molecules, but under 1% in naive cells.

This receptor was taken from a human donor in good health. Some libraries in this study had Jurkat cell RNA spiked in. The chain links TRBV27 to TRBJ2-7, with a weak D call TRBD1 (6 bases). What was sequenced was naive CD8+ T cells from blood, with Jurkat cell RNA spiked in. Documented subset: FACS-sorted CD8+CD4-CCR7+CD45RA+ naive T cells. As DNA, the CDR3 is TGTGCCAGCAGTTCCCGACAGGCCCTCAACTCCTACGAGCAGTACTTC. Its protein is CASSSRQALNSYEQYF.